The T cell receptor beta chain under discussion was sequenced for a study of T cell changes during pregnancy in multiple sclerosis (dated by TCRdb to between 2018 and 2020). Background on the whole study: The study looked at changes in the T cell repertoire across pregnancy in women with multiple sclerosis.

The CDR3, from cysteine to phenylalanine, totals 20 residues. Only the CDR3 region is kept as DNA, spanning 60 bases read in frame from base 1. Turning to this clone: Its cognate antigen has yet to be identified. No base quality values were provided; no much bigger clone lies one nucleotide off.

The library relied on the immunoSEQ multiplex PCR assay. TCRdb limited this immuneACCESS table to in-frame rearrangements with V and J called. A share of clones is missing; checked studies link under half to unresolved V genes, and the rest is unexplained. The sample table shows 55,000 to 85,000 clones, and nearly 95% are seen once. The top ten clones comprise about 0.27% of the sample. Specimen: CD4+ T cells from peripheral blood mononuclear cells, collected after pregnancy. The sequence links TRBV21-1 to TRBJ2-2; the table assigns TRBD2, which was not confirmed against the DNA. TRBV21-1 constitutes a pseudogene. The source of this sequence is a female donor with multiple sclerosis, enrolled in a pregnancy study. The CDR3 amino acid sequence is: CARHGGASWGLNMNTGELFF. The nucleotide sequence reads TGTGCCAGACACGGGGGGGCTAGTTGGGGCCTGAACATGAACACCGGGGAGCTGTTTTTT.